The 26 T cell receptor beta chains given below trace back to one sample, sequenced in a study of tumor and adjacent non-tumor tissue in lung cancer. RNA was extracted from bulk tissue without any cell sorting. Three rounds of nested PCR, following a modified ARM-PCR protocol, produced the TCRbeta library. TCRdb reprocessed the multiplex PCR reads via MiXCR and lists one record per CDR3 protein. The profile shows fewer than 85,000 distinct CDR3 sequences, about 80% of them singletons. The material sequenced was lung tumor tissue. The receptors originated from a man between 60 and 75 years old with non-small cell lung cancer.

This clonotype showed up just a few times. A much bigger clone sits one base away, suggesting this may be a read error. The genes are TRBV5-6 and TRBJ1-6; D is perhaps TRBD1 (6 bases). Trimming removed 6 bases from V and 9 bases from J, with 22 bases in between. The CDR3 extends over 16 amino acids. CDR1 and CDR2 from the germline V gene are SGHDT and YYEEEE. The CDR3 spells CASNPSTGAKGSPLHF. The CDR3 coding sequence is TGTGCCAGCAACCCTAGTACGGGGGCGAAGGGTTCACCCCTCCACTTT.

A note on this clonotype: A read error may account for a junction end that differs from germline. The chain joins TRBV6-1 to TRBJ1-2, with 7 nucleotides matching TRBD1. Per germline, CDR1 MNHNS and CDR2 SASEGT. The CDR3 spans 13 residues. The CDR3 region has the DNA TGTGCCAGCGACCGTGAGGGGGCTAGTGGCTCCATCTTC. It specifies CASDREGASGSIF.

As regards this clonotype: A much larger clone lies a single base off, so this may be a read error. V and J are TRBV6-5 and TRBJ1-1; the match to TRBD1 covers 7 bases. The germline CDR1 and CDR2 sequences are MNHEY and SVGAGI. The CDR3 contains 14 residues. CDR3 protein: CASGYGTENTEAFF. The CDR3 DNA reads TGTGCCAGCGGTTACGGGACAGAGAACACTGAAGCTTTCTTT.

The rearrangement uses TRBV20-1 and TRBJ2-1; D is unresolved. CDR3 length: 12 amino acids. V was trimmed by 0 bases and J by 9 bases, leaving 9 bases between them. Germline CDR1 DFQATT, CDR2 SNEGSKA (reference sequence). The CDR3 region is CSARDVGVEQFF. The DNA for the CDR3 is TGCAGTGCTAGAGATGTAGGCGTTGAGCAGTTCTTC.

The gene calls are TRBV20-1 and TRBJ2-3; weak D call: TRBD2 (5 bases). This CDR3 is 12 amino acids long. CDR1 and CDR2 from the germline V gene are DFQATT and SNEGSKA (reference sequence). Trimming left V 5 bases short and J 6 bases short, with 12 bases between. CDR3 loop: CSAWTGRDTQYF. CDR3 coding DNA: TGCAGTGCTTGGACGGGAAGGGATACGCAGTATTTT.

This clonotype showed up just a few times. One junction end disagrees with the germline gene, perhaps due to a read error. The chain carries TRBV20-1 and TRBJ2-1; 8 bases agree with TRBD2. Germline-derived CDR1 and CDR2 are DFQATT and SNEGSKA (reference sequence). This CDR3 spans 14 amino acids. CDR3 nucleotides: TGCAGTGTTAGAGGTCATCGGACTAGCTATGAGCAGTTCTTC. Protein sequence: CSVRGHRTSYEQFF.

Comments on this clonotype: Germline and junction disagree at one end, which may indicate a read error. The chain joins TRBV14 to TRBJ2-7; the D is unclear. Germline values: CDR1 SGHDN, CDR2 FVKESK. This CDR3 spans 14 amino acids. The DNA of the CDR3 is TGTGCCGGCAGCCAAGGGATAGGCACGTTCGAGCAGTACTTC. Translation: CAGSQGIGTFEQYF.

In this sample, this clonotype turned up once. V is TRBV28 and J is TRBJ1-2; D is uncertain. The V end lost 10 bases, the J end lost 4 bases, and 19 bases lay between the germline ends. The CDR3 has 14 residues. The V gene's germline CDR1 is MDHEN and CDR2 SYDVKM. CDR3 in amino acids: CATTPGGSCYGYTF. CDR3 bases: TGTGCCACCACCCCGGGAGGGAGCTGCTATGGCTACACCTTC.

Turning to this clonotype: At one end, the junction sequence differs from germline, possibly due to a read error. The chain has TRBV29-1 and TRBJ2-1, with D perhaps matching TRBD1 (5 bases). This CDR3 region has 11 residues. Germline values: CDR1 SQVTM, CDR2 ANQGSEA. This CDR3 reads CIVDTYNEHFF. The CDR3 DNA reads as TGCATCGTGGACACTTACAATGAGCATTTCTTC.

This clonotype was observed a few times. The CDR3 sequence: CASSEYIFSGANVLTF. Written as DNA, the CDR3 is TGTGCCAGCAGTGAATATATCTTCTCTGGGGCCAACGTCCTGACTTTC. The chain links TRBV25-1 to TRBJ2-6; no clear D. CDR3 length: 16 residues. Trimming took 0 bases from V and 0 from J, leaving 6 bases between them. In germline, CDR1 is MGHDK, CDR2 SYGVNS.

The chain recombines TRBV7-9 with TRBJ1-5; D gene ambiguous. Between the trimmed V and J ends, which lost 1 base and 5 bases, there was a span of 3 bases. CDR3 size: 12 residues. The V gene's germline CDR1 is SEHNR and CDR2 FQNEAQ (reference sequence). As DNA, the CDR3 is TGTGCCAGCAGCTTAGGGGATCAGCCCCAGCATTTT. Residues: CASSLGDQPQHF. The variable domain in full, with the rest retrieved from reference TRBV7-9 and TRBJ1-5, is DTGVSQNPRHKITKRGQNVTFRCDPISEHNRLYWYRQTLGQGPEFLTYFQNEAQLEKSRLLSDRFSAERPKGSFSTLEIQRTEQGDSAMYLCASSLGDQPQHFGDGTRLSIL.

About this clonotype itself: Its ends do not fully match the called genes, so a read error is possible. The genes are TRBV7-9 and TRBJ1-2; D call uncertain. Germline-derived CDR1 and CDR2 are SEHNR and FQNEAQ (reference sequence). The CDR3 runs 12 residues. The CDR3 sequence: CASSLATYGYAF. The CDR3 bases are TGTGCCAGCAGCCTCGCGACCTATGGCTACGCCTTC.

In this sample, this clonotype turned up once. Its ends do not fully match the called genes, so a read error is possible. The V and J genes are TRBV28 and TRBJ2-1; 12 bases fit TRBD2. In germline, CDR1 is MDHEN, CDR2 SYDVKM. The CDR3 length is 16 residues. The CDR3 region is CASSFPRLAGDHEQSF. Written as DNA, the CDR3 is TGTGCCAGCAGTTTTCCCCGACTAGCGGGAGACCATGAGCAGTCCTTC. Full variable domain (rest looked up from reference TRBV28 and TRBJ2-1): DVKVTQSSRYLVKRTGEKVFLECVQDMDHENMFWYRQDPGLGLRLIYFSYDVKMKEKGDIPEGYSVSREKKERFSLILESASTNQTSMYLCASSFPRLAGDHEQSFGPGTRLTVL.

Notes on this clonotype: A read error may account for a junction end that differs from germline. This rearrangement joins TRBV6-5 to TRBJ2-7; 9 positions agree with TRBD2. This CDR3 has 13 residues. The V gene's germline CDR1 is MNHEY and CDR2 SVGAGI. The CDR3 nucleotides read TGTGCCTGCAGTCAGACTAGCGGCTACGAGCAGTACTTC. Protein sequence: CACSQTSGYEQYF.

A remark on this clonotype: One end of the junction does not line up with germline, which may come from a read error. V gene TRBV5-6 combines with J gene TRBJ1-2; no reliable D call. This CDR3 comprises 14 residues. Germline CDR1 and CDR2: SGHDT and YYEEEE. Here the CDR3 reads CASSLWTSTGGYTF. CDR3 bases: TGTGCCAGCAGCTTGTGGACCTCTACGGGCGGCTACACATTC.

Concerning this clonotype: The germline gene is not matched at one end of the junction; a read error may be the cause. CDR3 in amino acids: CTSSLASGFQETQYF. In DNA form, the CDR3 reads TGTACCAGCAGTTTGGCTAGCGGCTTCCAAGAAACGCAGTACTTC. V is TRBV12-3 or TRBV12-4 and J is TRBJ2-5, with 7 bases identical to TRBD2. There are 15 residues in the CDR3.

This clonotype was detected once. One end of the junction varies from germline; a read error may be responsible. The chain employs TRBV5-1 and TRBJ1-1; 8 nucleotides match TRBD1. Germline CDR1 SGHRS, CDR2 YFSETQ. The CDR3 has 15 residues. The CDR3 sequence: CDSSLDSGGFTEAFF. The CDR3 coding sequence is TGCGACAGCAGCTTGGACTCAGGGGGCTTCACTGAAGCTTTCTTT.

The chain employs TRBV5-4 and TRBJ2-7; D unclear. This CDR3 is 13 amino acids long. Germline V gene sequence: CDR1 SGHNT, CDR2 YYREEE (reference sequence). With 0 bases removed from V and 9 bases from J, the gap between germline ends came to 13 bases. The CDR3 nucleotides are TGTGCCAGCAGCTTGGAGCTAAGCCACGGGCAGTACTTC. This codes for CASSLELSHGQYF.

A word on this clonotype: One end of the junction fails to match germline, which may point to a read error. The chain recombines TRBV20-1 with TRBJ2-7, with TRBD2 identical over 15 bases. Germline V gene data show CDR1 as DFQATT and CDR2 as SNEGSKA (reference sequence). CDR3 size: 16 residues. This CDR3 reads CSARGLAGGRHYEQYF. The CDR3 DNA sequence: TGTAGTGCTAGAGGACTAGCGGGAGGGAGACACTACGAGCAGTACTTC.

CDR3 residues: CSAGGVAGFQRGAKNIQYF. The CDR3 nucleotides are TGCAGTGCTGGTGGAGTGGCTGGCTTCCAAAGGGGGGCCAAAAACATTCAGTACTTC. The V call is TRBV20-1, the J call TRBJ2-4; possible D gene TRBD1, 6 bases. The V gene lost 5 bases and the J gene lost 1 base, with 27 bases spanning the gap. This CDR3 is 19 amino acids long. In germline, CDR1 is DFQATT, CDR2 SNEGSKA (reference sequence).

As for this clonotype: A read error may produce the germline difference seen at one junction end. The genes are TRBV6-5 and TRBJ1-1; a possible D gene is TRBD1 (6 bases). The germline CDR1 and CDR2 sequences are MNHEY and SVGAGI. This CDR3 contains 13 residues. CDR3 DNA: TGTGCCAGCAATTACTCGTGGGACACTGAAGCTTTTTTT. Translating gives CASNYSWDTEAFF.

The V call is TRBV25-1, the J call TRBJ1-5, with D perhaps TRBD1 (6 bases). CDR1 MGHDK and CDR2 SYGVNS come from the germline V gene. The CDR3 length is 13 residues. V was cut by 0 bases and J by 7 bases, with 7 bases left in between. The CDR3 coding sequence is TGTGCCAGCAGTGAATATGGACAGCAGCCCCAGCATTTT. Its protein product is CASSEYGQQPQHF.

Remarks on this clonotype: One end of the junction varies from germline; a read error may be responsible. This sequence joins TRBV28 and TRBJ2-1; 10 bases map to TRBD1. From germline, CDR1 is MDHEN and CDR2 SYDVKM. CDR3 length: 15 amino acids. The CDR3 protein is CACSAGTGEINEQFF. For the CDR3, the DNA is TGTGCCTGCAGTGCCGGGACAGGGGAGATCAATGAACAGTTCTTC.

Comment on this clonotype: Mismatch with germline at one junction end may stem from a read error. This sequence joins TRBV11-2 and TRBJ2-1; no clear D gene. The CDR3 has 13 residues. In germline, CDR1 is SGHAT, CDR2 FQNNGV. Here the CDR3 DNA reads TGTGCAAGCAGCTTAGTTCCAGGCGGTGAGCAGTTCTTC. Translation: CASSLVPGGEQFF. Full variable domain (outside the CDR3, taken from reference TRBV11-2 and TRBJ2-1): EAGVAQSPRYKIIEKRQSVAFWCNPISGHATLYWYQQILGQGPKLLIQFQNNGVVDDSQLPKDRFSAERLKGVDSTLKIQPAKLEDSAVYLCASSLVPGGEQFFGPGTRLTVL.

About this clonotype itself: The junction departs from the called germline gene at one end, perhaps through a read error. The CDR3 loop reads CVNSYPTSGFDEQFF. CDR3 sequence (DNA): TGCGTCAACAGTTACCCCACTAGCGGGTTTGATGAGCAGTTCTTC. The chain links TRBV6-6 to TRBJ2-1, with 9 bases fitting TRBD2. The CDR3 loop spans 15 amino acids. Germline V gene lookup returns CDR1 MNHNY and CDR2 SVGAGI (reference sequence).

V and J are TRBV20-1 and TRBJ2-2; D call uncertain. The V gene lost 4 bases and the J gene lost 9 bases, with 9 bases spanning the gap. This CDR3 spans 11 amino acids. CDR1 and CDR2 from the germline V gene are DFQATT and SNEGSKA (reference sequence). CDR3 sequence reads: CSATLTRELFF. The CDR3 DNA is TGCAGTGCTACTCTGACCCGGGAGCTGTTTTTT.